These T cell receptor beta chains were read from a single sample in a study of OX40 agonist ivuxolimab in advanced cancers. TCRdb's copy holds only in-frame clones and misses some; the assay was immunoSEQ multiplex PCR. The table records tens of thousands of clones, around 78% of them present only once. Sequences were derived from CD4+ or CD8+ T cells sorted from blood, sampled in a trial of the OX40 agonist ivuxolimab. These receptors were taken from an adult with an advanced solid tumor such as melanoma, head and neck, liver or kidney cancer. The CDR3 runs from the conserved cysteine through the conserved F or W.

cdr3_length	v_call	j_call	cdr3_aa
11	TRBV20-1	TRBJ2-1	CSGTSGNEQFF
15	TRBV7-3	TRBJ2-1	CASSKRGLEVEEQFF
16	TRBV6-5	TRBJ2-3	CASSYRGGLSTDTQYF
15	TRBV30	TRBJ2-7	CAWSVASGRGYEQYF
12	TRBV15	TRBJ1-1	CATSRDRGEAFF
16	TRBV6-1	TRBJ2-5	CASSGWGGQLQETQYF
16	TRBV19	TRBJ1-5	CASSMKGPTGRQPQHF
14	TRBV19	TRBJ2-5	CATSDWEKGETQYF
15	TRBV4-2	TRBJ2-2	CASSQRAGAGGELFF
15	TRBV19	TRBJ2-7	CASRRPGQGAGEQYF
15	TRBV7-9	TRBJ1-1	CASSLTGGAGTEAFF
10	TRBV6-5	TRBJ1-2	CASSLPGYTF
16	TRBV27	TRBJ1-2	CASRPKGYETNYGYTF
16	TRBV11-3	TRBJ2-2	CASSLDQGGYTGELFF
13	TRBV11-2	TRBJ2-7	CASSFTSSYEQYF
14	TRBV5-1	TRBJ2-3	CASSLGQGSDTQYF
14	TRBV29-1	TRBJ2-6	CSVERSPGANVLTF
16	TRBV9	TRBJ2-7	CASSAGQGWWSYEQYF
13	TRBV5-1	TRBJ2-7	CASSLQGAYEQYF
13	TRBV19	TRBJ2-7	CASSTTASYEQYF
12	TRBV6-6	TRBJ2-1	CASSLRDREQFF
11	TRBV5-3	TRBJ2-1	CAKDHTNEQFF
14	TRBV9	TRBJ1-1	CASSATDGNTEAFF
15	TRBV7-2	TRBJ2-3	CASSLDGGEGDTQYF
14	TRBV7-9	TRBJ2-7	CASSLIGGAYEQYF
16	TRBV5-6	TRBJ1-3	CASSPDVLLGGNTIYF
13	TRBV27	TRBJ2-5	CASSSYRGGTQYF
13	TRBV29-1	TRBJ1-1	CSVDRGEYTEAFF
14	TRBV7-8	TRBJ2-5	CASSTTGGSETQYF
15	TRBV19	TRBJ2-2	CASSYGGANTGELFF
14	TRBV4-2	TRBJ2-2	CASSQVTVTGELFF
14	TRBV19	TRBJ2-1	CASVAGSSYNEQFF
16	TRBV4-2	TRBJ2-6	CASSQDQGSGANVLTF